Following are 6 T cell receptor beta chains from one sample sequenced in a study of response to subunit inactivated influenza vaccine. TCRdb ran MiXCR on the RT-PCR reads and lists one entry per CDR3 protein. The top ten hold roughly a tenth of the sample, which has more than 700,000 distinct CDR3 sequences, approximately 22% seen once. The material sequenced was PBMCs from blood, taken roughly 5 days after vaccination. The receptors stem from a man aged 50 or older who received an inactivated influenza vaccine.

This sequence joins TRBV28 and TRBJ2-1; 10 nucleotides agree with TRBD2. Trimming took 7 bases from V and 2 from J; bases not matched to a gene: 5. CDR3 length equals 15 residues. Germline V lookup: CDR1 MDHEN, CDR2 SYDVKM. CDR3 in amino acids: CASTPGLAAYNEQFF. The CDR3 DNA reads TGTGCCAGCACCCCAGGACTAGCGGCCTACAATGAGCAGTTCTTC.

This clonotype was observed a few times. The CDR3 sequence is CAISEEPYNSPLHF. Written as DNA, the CDR3 is TGTGCCATCAGTGAAGAGCCTTATAATTCACCCCTCCACTTT. The chain combines TRBV10-3 with TRBJ1-6, with D uncertain. Between the trimmed V and J ends, which lost 3 bases and 4 bases, there was a span of 7 bases. The CDR3 has 14 residues. Germline CDR1 reads ENHRY; CDR2 reads SYGVKD.

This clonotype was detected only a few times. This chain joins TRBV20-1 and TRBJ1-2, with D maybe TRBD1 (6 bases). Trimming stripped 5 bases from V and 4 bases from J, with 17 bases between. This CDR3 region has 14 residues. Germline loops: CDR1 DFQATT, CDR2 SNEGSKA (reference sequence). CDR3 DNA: TGCAGTGCTCGCTACTTAGGGGGTGCCTATGGCTACACCTTC. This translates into CSARYLGGAYGYTF.

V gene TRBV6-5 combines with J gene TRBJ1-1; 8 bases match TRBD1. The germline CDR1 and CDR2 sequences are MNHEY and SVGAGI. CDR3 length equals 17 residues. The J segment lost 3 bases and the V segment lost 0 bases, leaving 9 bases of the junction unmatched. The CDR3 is CASSYSRAGGIHTEAFF. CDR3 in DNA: TGTGCCAGCAGTTACTCGAGGGCAGGGGGCATTCACACTGAAGCTTTCTTT.

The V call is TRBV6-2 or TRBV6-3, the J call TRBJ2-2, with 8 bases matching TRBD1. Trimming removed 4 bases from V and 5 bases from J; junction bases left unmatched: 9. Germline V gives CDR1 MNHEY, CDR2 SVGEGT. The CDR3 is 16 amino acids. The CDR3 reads CASSSPGRGRTGELFF. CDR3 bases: TGTGCCAGCAGTTCCCCTGGCAGGGGGCGTACCGGGGAGCTGTTTTTT.

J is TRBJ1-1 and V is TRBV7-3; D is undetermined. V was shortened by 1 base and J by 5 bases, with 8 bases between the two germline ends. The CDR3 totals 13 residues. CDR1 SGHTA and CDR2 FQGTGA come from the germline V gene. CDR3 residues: CASSLKAGTEAFF. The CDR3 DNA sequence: TGTGCCAGCAGCTTAAAGGCTGGGACTGAAGCTTTCTTT.